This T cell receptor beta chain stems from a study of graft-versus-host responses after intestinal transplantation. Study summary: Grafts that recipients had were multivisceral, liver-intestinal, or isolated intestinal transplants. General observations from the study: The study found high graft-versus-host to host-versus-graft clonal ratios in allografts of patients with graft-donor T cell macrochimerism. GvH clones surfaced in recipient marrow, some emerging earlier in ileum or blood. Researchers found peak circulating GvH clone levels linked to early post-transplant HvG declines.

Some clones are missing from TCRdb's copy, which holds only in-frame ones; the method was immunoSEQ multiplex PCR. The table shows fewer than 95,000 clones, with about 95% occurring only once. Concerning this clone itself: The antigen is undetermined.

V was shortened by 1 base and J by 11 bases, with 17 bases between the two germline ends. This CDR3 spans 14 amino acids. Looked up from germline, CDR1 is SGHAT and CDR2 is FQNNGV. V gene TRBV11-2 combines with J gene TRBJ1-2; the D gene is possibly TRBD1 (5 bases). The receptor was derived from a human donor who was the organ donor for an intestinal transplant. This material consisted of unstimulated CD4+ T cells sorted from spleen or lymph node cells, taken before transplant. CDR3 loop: CASSLVPGGGGYTF. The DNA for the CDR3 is TGTGCCAGCAGCTTAGTACCGGGGGGAGGAGGATACACCTTC.